This T cell receptor (beta chain) was obtained from a study of T cells after posttransplantation cyclophosphamide. Per germline, CDR1 SGHDT and CDR2 YYEEEE. The ends were cut back, 4 bases at V and 6 bases at J, with 6 bases in the middle. CDR3 length equals 11 residues. This table comes from immunoSEQ multiplex PCR, and its TCRdb copy is limited to in-frame clones, with some not included. The table has around 23,000 clones, 73% seen once. Study results and limitations: Recipient CMV seropositivity and CMV reactivation strongly tracked TRB clonality. Later blood repertoires were often dominated by clones from the donor CD8+ memory compartment. Skin or GI-infiltrating T cells shared few TRB sequences with blood.

On the day of bone marrow donation, the related graft donor provided peripheral blood. As for this clone: Its cognate antigen is unknown.

Source material: memory CD4+ T cells sorted from PBMCs. The chain couples TRBV5-6 to TRBJ2-3; D remains ambiguous. This receptor was taken from a woman in her fifties or sixties in good health, CMV-negative, and a related stem cell transplant donor. CDR3 sequence: CASSKEDTQYF. Written as DNA, the CDR3 is TGTGCCAGCAGCAAGGAGGATACGCAGTATTTT.